These 28 T cell receptor beta chains originate from one sample sequenced in a study of T-cell memory formation after mild COVID-19. One entry per CDR3 protein, called by TCRdb with MiXCR from the 5' RACE reads. The sample records about 430,000 distinct CDR3 sequences, about a sixth being singletons. Sequencing input: PBMCs or a T cell subset sorted from them (not recorded which). These receptors were collected from a man aged 18-30 years who had mild COVID-19 (a few samples of this study predate the infection). Cell type and time point are not known.

This clonotype was picked up many times. This chain uses TRBV20-1 with TRBJ1-1; weak D call: TRBD1 (5 bases). Germline CDR1 reads DFQATT; CDR2 reads SNEGSKA (reference sequence). V was clipped by 6 bases and J by 3 bases, with 11 bases between them. The CDR3 length is 12 residues. DNA for the CDR3: TGCAGTGCGAGGACACCCTACACTGAAGCTTTCTTT. Translation gives CSARTPYTEAFF.

DNA of the CDR3: TGTGCCAGCAGCTTAGACACGTATACCAATTCACCCCTCCACTTT. This sequence encodes CASSLDTYTNSPLHF. This chain links TRBV7-9 with TRBJ1-6; no reliable D call. The CDR3 is made up of 15 amino acids. The V end lost 1 base, the J end lost 7 bases, and 11 bases lay between the germline ends. CDR1 SEHNR and CDR2 FQNEAQ come from the germline V gene (reference sequence).

This clonotype was picked up many times. The chain is built from TRBV2 and TRBJ2-2; unclear D gene. This CDR3 comprises 12 residues. Germline assignment: CDR1 SNHLY and CDR2 FYNNEI. V dropped 7 bases and J dropped 7 bases, with 10 bases sitting between them. This CDR3 reads CASILDGGELFF. Here the CDR3 DNA reads TGTGCCAGCATTCTGGATGGCGGGGAGCTGTTTTTT.

This clonotype was picked up a small number of times. The genes are TRBV5-1 and TRBJ2-2; D unclear. V lost 4 bases, J lost 6 bases, and 19 bases lay in between. The germline V gene has CDR1 SGHRS and CDR2 YFSETQ. This CDR3 has 16 amino acids. CDR3 in DNA: TGCGCCAGCAGCCAATCCGGTGTCCGGAGCCCCGGGGAGCTGTTTTTT. Its protein is CASSQSGVRSPGELFF.

The chain links TRBV18 to TRBJ1-3; D is uncertain. V lost 0 bases and J 0 bases, leaving 9 bases between the germline ends. Germline lookup yields CDR1 KGHSH and CDR2 LQKENI. This CDR3 has 16 amino acids. The CDR3 sequence is CASSPPSSRSGNTIYF. CDR3 nucleotide sequence: TGTGCCAGCTCACCACCGAGTTCACGCTCTGGAAACACCATATATTTT.

This clonotype was found a few times. The chain links TRBV12-3 or TRBV12-4 to TRBJ2-5, with D perhaps assigned TRBD1 or TRBD2 (5 bases each). Trimming took off 2 bases at V and 7 bases at J, with 17 bases between the two ends. CDR3 size: 15 residues. CDR3 bases: TGTGCCAGCAGTTTACCGGGACCATCATGGGGGACCCAGTACTTC. Protein product: CASSLPGPSWGTQYF.

This chain links TRBV29-1 with TRBJ2-5, with 9 nucleotides matching TRBD2. V gave up 2 bases and J gave up 5 bases; unmatched junction bases: 6. Germline assignment: CDR1 SQVTM and CDR2 ANQGSEA. The CDR3 has 14 amino acids. The CDR3 DNA is TGCAGCGTTGAAAAAGCGGGGGGTGGCGAGACCCAGTACTTC. Translation: CSVEKAGGGETQYF.

The chain carries TRBV19 and TRBJ1-5; D is unresolved. Germline CDR1 LNHDA, CDR2 SQIVND (reference sequence). The CDR3 sequence is 15 residues long. Trimming stripped 6 bases from V and 0 bases from J, with 12 bases between. The CDR3 DNA reads as TGTGCCAGTAGGGAGGAGGCGGGTAGCAATCAGCCCCAGCATTTT. It yields the protein CASREEAGSNQPQHF. The entire variable domain, with the rest obtained from reference TRBV19 and TRBJ1-5, is as follows: DGGITQSPKYLFRKEGQNVTLSCEQNLNHDAMYWYRQDPGQGLRLIYYSQIVNDFQKGDIAEGYSVSREKKESFPLTVTSAQKNPTAFYLCASREEAGSNQPQHFGDGTRLSIL.

CDR3 coding DNA: TGTGCCAGCAGCCCCAACAGGGATCCCGGGGAGCTGTTTTTT. It specifies CASSPNRDPGELFF. The V call is TRBV4-2, the J call TRBJ2-2; maybe TRBD1 (6 bases). This CDR3 has 14 residues. Germline V CDR1 and CDR2: LGHNA, YNFKEQ. V was trimmed by 4 bases and J by 6 bases, leaving 12 bases between them.

The chain uses TRBV5-1 and TRBJ2-7; D perhaps matches TRBD1 (6 bases). Germline CDR1 is SGHRS and CDR2 is YFSETQ. CDR3 size: 17 residues. With 3 bases removed from V and 0 bases from J, the gap between germline ends came to 19 bases. Here the CDR3 reads CASSSMESGTTSYEQYF. In nucleotides, the CDR3 is TGCGCCAGCAGCTCCATGGAATCCGGGACAACCTCCTACGAGCAGTACTTC.

In this sample, this clonotype turned up a few times. The rearrangement joins TRBV5-5 to TRBJ2-1, with 16 positions matching TRBD2. Germline V CDR1 and CDR2: SGHKS, YYEKEE (reference sequence). This CDR3 is 18 amino acids long. J gave up 6 bases and V 4 bases, and 10 bases lay outside the gene matches. CDR3 in amino acids: CASSPGLAGGPGSNEQFF. CDR3 nucleotide sequence: TGTGCCAGCAGCCCGGGACTAGCGGGGGGGCCGGGAAGCAATGAGCAGTTCTTC.

V usage is TRBV7-8 and J usage is TRBJ2-2; 8 bases match TRBD2. CDR1 is SGHVS and CDR2 is FQNEAQ in the germline V gene. After removal of 5 bases from V and 6 bases from J, the junction contained 8 bases not matched to a gene. This CDR3 comprises 15 residues. The DNA of the CDR3 is TGTGCCAGCAGCCCTAGCGGGTTCATCGCCGGGGAGCTGTTTTTT. Its translation: CASSPSGFIAGELFF.

The chain carries TRBV7-2 and TRBJ1-3; possibly TRBD1 for D (5 bases). Germline CDR1 SGHTA, CDR2 FQGNSA. V lost 7 bases and J 7 bases, leaving 23 bases between the germline ends. The CDR3 runs to 16 residues. CDR3 residues: CASNTGLWTPRNTIYF. The CDR3 DNA sequence: TGTGCCAGCAACACAGGATTATGGACACCCAGGAACACCATATATTTT.

The chain employs TRBV7-9 and TRBJ2-7, with TRBD1 matching 9 bases. This CDR3 is 15 amino acids long. The germline gives CDR1 SEHNR, CDR2 FQNEAQ (reference sequence). V dropped 5 bases and J dropped 3; count of bases not matched to a gene: 8. The CDR3 sequence is CASSQTGGRFYEQYF. The CDR3 bases are TGTGCCAGCAGCCAGACAGGGGGACGCTTCTACGAGCAGTACTTC.

This clonotype was found a few times. The chain joins TRBV6-2 or TRBV6-3 to TRBJ2-7; 7 bases line up with TRBD1. Germline V gene sequence: CDR1 MNHEY, CDR2 SVGEGT. V lost 2 bases, J lost 2 bases, and 6 bases stayed unmatched. CDR3 size: 15 residues. CDR3 coding DNA: TGTGCCAGCAGTTACGGGGACAGTGTTACCTACGAGCAGTACGTC. This translates into CASSYGDSVTYEQYV.

This clonotype was seen at least ten times. The chain uses TRBV12-3 or TRBV12-4 and TRBJ2-1, with a possible D match to TRBD2 (5 bases). V was clipped by 6 bases and J by 7 bases, with 13 bases between them. The CDR3 runs to 13 residues. The CDR3 sequence: CASSPTRGNEQFF. The CDR3 nucleotides are TGTGCCAGCAGCCCTACCAGAGGGAATGAGCAGTTCTTC.

The rearrangement links TRBV5-1 to TRBJ1-4, with D unclear. Germline assignment: CDR1 SGHRS and CDR2 YFSETQ. The CDR3 is 14 residues long. Trimming removed 5 bases from V and 5 bases from J, with 13 bases in between. The CDR3 is CASRPLEANEKLFF. The CDR3, as DNA: TGCGCCAGCAGACCATTGGAGGCCAATGAAAAACTGTTTTTT.

The chain links TRBV9 to TRBJ2-1; 8 nucleotides match TRBD2. V was clipped by 2 bases and J by 6 bases; unmatched bases: 7. In germline, CDR1 is SGDLS, CDR2 YYNGEE. The CDR3 is 15 residues long. For the CDR3, the DNA is TGTGCCAGCAGCGTCCGGGGGGGGAAAGGCAATGAGCAGTTCTTC. Residues: CASSVRGGKGNEQFF. Combining the CDR3 with reference TRBV9 and TRBJ2-1 gives the whole variable domain DSGVTQTPKHLITATGQRVTLRCSPRSGDLSVYWYQQSLDQGLQFLIQYYNGEERAKGNILERFSAQQFPDLHSELNLSSLELGDSALYFCASSVRGGKGNEQFFGPGTRLTVL.

V and J are TRBV4-1 and TRBJ2-5; 7 bases match TRBD2. The CDR3 has 14 amino acids. Unmatched junction bases numbered 7, after V lost 2 bases and J lost 7 bases. CDR1 is MGHRA, CDR2 YSYEKL, per germline. CDR3 nucleotides: TGCGCCAGCAGCCAACCGCCACAGCGGGGGACCCAGTACTTC. Protein product: CASSQPPQRGTQYF.

The rearrangement links TRBV4-3 to TRBJ2-1; TRBD2 matches 8 bases. This CDR3 spans 15 amino acids. After removal of 4 bases from V and 6 bases from J, the junction contained 8 bases not matched to a gene. CDR1 is LGHNA and CDR2 is YSLEER in the germline V gene. CDR3 DNA: TGCGCCAGCAGCCGCGCCGGGACTAGGAGCAATGAGCAGTTCTTC. Residues: CASSRAGTRSNEQFF.

V is TRBV29-1 and J is TRBJ2-5; no clear D gene. The CDR3 totals 13 residues. The V gene's germline CDR1 is SQVTM and CDR2 ANQGSEA. V was shortened by 1 base and J by 0 bases, with 6 bases between the two germline ends. The CDR3 spells CSVEASDQETQYF. The CDR3 bases are TGCAGCGTTGAAGCGTCGGACCAAGAGACCCAGTACTTC.

In its sample, this clonotype was seen a few times. V and J are TRBV6-2 or TRBV6-3 and TRBJ1-1; D not certain. This CDR3 has 13 amino acids. V shed 0 bases and J shed 3 bases, with 5 bases lying between them. Germline V gives CDR1 MNHEY, CDR2 SVGEGT. Here the CDR3 DNA reads TGTGCCAGCAGTTACTCCGACTACACTGAAGCTTTCTTT. Protein product: CASSYSDYTEAFF.

The rearrangement uses TRBV12-3 or TRBV12-4 and TRBJ2-7; possible D gene TRBD2, 6 bases. Trimming left V 1 base short and J 6 bases short, with 10 bases between. This CDR3 spans 13 amino acids. The chain's CDR3 is CASSLVRAGEQYV. The CDR3 bases are TGTGCCAGCAGTTTAGTTCGAGCGGGCGAGCAGTACGTC.

This clonotype was recorded many times. The chain recombines TRBV3-1 with TRBJ2-1, with TRBD2 identical over 7 bases. V gave up 4 bases and J gave up 8 bases; unmatched junction bases: 5. CDR1 and CDR2 from the germline V gene are LGHDT and YNNKEL (reference sequence). The CDR3 has 13 residues. For the CDR3, the DNA is TGTGCCAGCAGCCGTGGGGAGGGTTATGAGCAGTTCTTC. It is translated as CASSRGEGYEQFF.

This clonotype turned up a few times. J is TRBJ2-7 and V is TRBV6-6, with D hard to call. Germline V lookup: CDR1 MNHNY, CDR2 SVGAGI (reference sequence). Trimming took off 6 bases at V and 3 bases at J, with 12 bases between the two ends. This CDR3 is built from 13 residues. The CDR3 bases are TGTGCCAGCAGCCAGGCGGCGGACTACGAGCAGTACGTC. As protein: CASSQAADYEQYV.

The genes are TRBV7-9 and TRBJ2-5; D is possibly TRBD2 (5 bases). In germline, CDR1 is SEHNR, CDR2 FQNEAQ (reference sequence). The CDR3 loop spans 15 amino acids. The V and J ends lost 1 base and 5 bases respectively, with 14 bases between them. This CDR3 is CASSLGESKFETQYF. The CDR3 region has the DNA TGTGCCAGCAGCTTAGGGGAGAGCAAATTTGAGACCCAGTACTTC.

This clonotype occurred a few times. This chain links TRBV13 with TRBJ2-3; TRBD1 matches at 7 bases. Unmatched junction bases numbered 5, after V lost 3 bases and J lost 5 bases. The CDR3 length is 14 residues. Germline CDR1 PRHDT, CDR2 FYEKMQ (reference sequence). The chain's CDR3 is CASSFRQGEDTQYF. CDR3 coding DNA: TGTGCCAGCAGCTTTAGACAGGGCGAAGATACGCAGTATTTT. Drawing the rest from reference TRBV13 and TRBJ2-3, the complete variable domain is AAGVIQSPRHLIKEKRETATLKCYPIPRHDTVYWYQQGPGQDPQFLISFYEKMQSDKGSIPDRFSAQQFSDYHSELNMSSLELGDSALYFCASSFRQGEDTQYFGPGTRLTVL.

This clonotype was counted only a few times. The chain combines TRBV9 with TRBJ1-5, with 10 bases aligning to TRBD1. V gave up 3 bases and J gave up 4 bases; unmatched junction bases: 4. CDR3 length: 15 residues. Germline CDR1 SGDLS, CDR2 YYNGEE. CDR3 in DNA: TGTGCCAGCAGCGGGACAGGGGGATTGAATCAGCCCCAGCATTTT. Encoded protein: CASSGTGGLNQPQHF.